This is a list of T cell receptor beta chains from one sample in a study of PD-1 blockade in classical Hodgkin lymphoma. Generated by immunoSEQ multiplex PCR, the TCRdb table keeps only in-frame clones and is missing some. Among tens of thousands of clones listed, 94% were seen once. Specimen: peripheral blood mononuclear cells (PBMCs). The source of these receptors is a human donor with classical Hodgkin lymphoma. Both conserved end residues are part of each CDR3. D genes are given only for firm matches.

-	TRBJ2-2	TRBV10-3	CAISESGVNTGELFF
TRBD1	TRBJ1-6	TRBV29-1	CSVQTGKESPLHF
-	TRBJ2-3	TRBV28	CASSLARRVPDTQYF
-	TRBJ1-4	TRBV9	CASSPRDNPEEKLFF
-	TRBJ1-1	TRBV4-2	CASSQEENTEAFF
-	TRBJ1-4	TRBV14	CASSQEALGGGPNEKLFF
TRBD1	TRBJ2-5	TRBV27	CASSRQTGYQETQYF
-	TRBJ1-2	TRBV5-4	CASSLVSANFFYGYTF
-	TRBJ1-5	TRBV7-2	CASSEPGRPRNQPQHF
-	TRBJ2-7	TRBV18	CASSPTKDEQYF
-	TRBJ1-1	TRBV4-2	CASSQDLDTEAFF
-	TRBJ1-1	TRBV5-8	CASSFEQGYTEAFF
-	TRBJ2-1	TRBV5-1	CASSLEPGSGDEQFF
-	TRBJ2-2	TRBV10-3	CAIRSGILTGELFF
-	TRBJ1-2	TRBV4-1	CASSQDLNRVLGYTF
TRBD2	TRBJ2-7	TRBV15	CATGTSAYEQYF
-	TRBJ1-1	TRBV4-1	CASSHPGLNTEAFF
-	TRBJ2-1	TRBV7-2	CASIGAGLEQFF
TRBD1	TRBJ2-5	TRBV5-1	CASSTDRGAQETQYF
-	TRBJ2-7	TRBV5-1	CASSLGGYDEQYF
TRBD1	TRBJ1-2	TRBV7-2	CASSWTGGRDYGYTF
-	TRBJ2-1	TRBV6-6	CASSYSGQFNEQFF
-	TRBJ1-1	TRBV10-3	CAISEPPGRVWGAEAFF
-	TRBJ2-3	TRBV25-1	CASSASGLPDTQYF
TRBD2	TRBJ2-1	TRBV4-3	CASSQDGTSLYNEQFF
-	TRBJ2-5	TRBV7-2	CASSSQGKETQYF
TRBD2	TRBJ2-7	TRBV5-4	CASSLVPGGPNEQYF
-	TRBJ2-7	TRBV5-1	CASSLDFYEQYF
-	TRBJ2-4	TRBV19	CASSVSFNIQYF
-	TRBJ2-2	TRBV11-3	CASSLVLLRGENTGELFF
TRBD1	TRBJ1-4	TRBV7-8	CASSLGYRTGGNEKLFF
-	TRBJ1-1	TRBV7-3	CASSPSMDTEAFF
-	TRBJ1-2	TRBV6-5	CASSYSGGNYGYTF
TRBD2	TRBJ2-3	TRBV5-4	CASSLAVSGGADTQYF
-	TRBJ1-2	TRBV10-3	CAIRGDRSYTF
-	TRBJ2-7	TRBV18	CASSQGFKSYEQYF
TRBD1	TRBJ2-1	TRBV27	CASTDPSGTGVNEQFF
-	TRBJ1-2	TRBV20-1	CSARDFRGYTF
TRBD2	TRBJ2-7	TRBV5-1	CASSLGLAGVDEQYF
-	TRBJ1-5	TRBV6-1	CASSEVEDRDQPQHF
-	TRBJ1-5	TRBV10-3	CAISESLRNNQPQHF
TRBD2	TRBJ2-5	TRBV7-2	CASSLGVLAGARETQYF
-	TRBJ1-1	TRBV9	CASSVRARNTEAFF
-	TRBJ2-1	TRBV4-3	CASSQDPSAFPYNEQFF
-	TRBJ1-1	TRBV10-2	CASSDSTQGATEAFF
-	TRBJ2-7	TRBV11-2	CASSRMGSEQYF
-	TRBJ1-1	TRBV9	CASSPKDLPRNTEAFF
-	TRBJ1-3	TRBV5-4	CASSPDGLSGNTIYF
-	TRBJ2-3	TRBV29-1	CSVEAPGYF
-	TRBJ2-4	TRBV7-9	CASSLLATYAKNIQYF
-	TRBJ2-7	TRBV6-5	CASTAHPPYEQYF
-	TRBJ2-7	TRBV4-3	CASSQEMVGRTYEQYF
TRBD1	TRBJ1-2	TRBV6-5	CASSSLTGGLGYGYTF
-	TRBJ2-3	TRBV19	CASSIGPRGDTQYF
-	TRBJ2-3	TRBV1	CTSSQVFGTSGSPDTQYF
-	TRBJ1-4	TRBV5-1	CASRVGRNNEKLFF
TRBD2	TRBJ2-2	TRBV6-1	CASSEGLVIGELFF
-	TRBJ1-1	TRBV5-4	CASSLGPMNTEAFF